Each of the 11 T cell receptor beta chains below was sequenced from the same sample in a study of blood T cell repertoires in COVID-19. Sequencing used immunoSEQ multiplex PCR; TCRdb keeps in-frame clones, though not all of them. The profile covers approximately 400,000 clones, with about 89% appearing a single time and 1% to 1.5% taken by the ten largest. The sequencing sample was made of PBMCs or T cells enriched from blood (not recorded which). The receptors derive from a man aged 25-45 years who had recovered from COVID-19.

The rearrangement joins TRBV18 to TRBJ1-2; D gene uncertain. Trimming stripped 3 bases from V and 0 bases from J, with 5 bases between. CDR3 size: 13 residues. CDR1 KGHSH and CDR2 LQKENI come from the germline V gene. The CDR3 coding sequence is TGTGCCAGCTCACCGCAGACTAACTATGGCTACACCTTC. Residues: CASSPQTNYGYTF. The full variable domain, completed using reference TRBV18 and TRBJ1-2, is NAGVMQNPRHLVRRRGQEARLRCSPMKGHSHVYWYRQLPEEGLKFMVYLQKENIIDESGMPKERFSAEFPKEGPSILRIQQVVRGDSAAYFCASSPQTNYGYTFGSGTRLTVV.

The genes are TRBV10-3 and TRBJ2-7; TRBD1 is a possible D gene (6 bases). V was clipped by 0 bases and J by 4 bases, with 13 bases between them. CDR1 ENHRY and CDR2 SYGVKD come from the germline V gene. The CDR3 has 15 amino acids. CDR3 DNA sequence: TGTGCCATCAGTGAGTCGAATGACAGGTTGTACGAGCAGTACTTC. Its translation is CAISESNDRLYEQYF.

This clone was seen a handful of times. The chain joins TRBV2 to TRBJ1-5; tentative D call: TRBD1 (5 bases). The CDR3 contains 15 residues. Germline V lookup: CDR1 SNHLY, CDR2 FYNNEI. Trimming took off 7 bases at V and 2 bases at J, with 15 bases between the two ends. This CDR3 reads CASTGMGLGNQPQHF. CDR3 in DNA: TGTGCCAGCACGGGTATGGGGCTGGGCAATCAGCCCCAGCATTTT.

This clone appeared a single time. The chain carries TRBV7-2 and TRBJ1-2; 7 bases are shared with TRBD1. CDR3 size: 16 residues. Trimming took 1 base from V and 8 from J; bases not matched to a gene: 13. Germline V gene lookup returns CDR1 SGHTA and CDR2 FQGNSA. In DNA form, the CDR3 reads TGTGCCAGCAGCTTAGTCCCAGGGTCCCCCAGGGGGGGCTACACCTTC. Translating gives CASSLVPGSPRGGYTF. The variable domain in full, completed from reference TRBV7-2 and TRBJ1-2, reads GAGVSQSPSNKVTEKGKDVELRCDPISGHTALYWYRQSLGQGLEFLIYFQGNSAPDKSGLPSDRFSAERTGGSVSTLTIQRTQQEDSAVYLCASSLVPGSPRGGYTFGSGTRLTVV.

The rearrangement uses TRBV2 and TRBJ1-1; D is unresolved. The germline CDR1 and CDR2 sequences are SNHLY and FYNNEI. V lost 5 bases, J lost 5 bases, and 15 bases lay in between. There are 14 residues in the CDR3. The CDR3 here is CASSSGVPGTEAFF. For the CDR3, the DNA is TGTGCCAGCAGTAGTGGGGTCCCGGGGACTGAAGCTTTCTTT.

The rearrangement joins TRBV9 to TRBJ2-1; D possibly corresponds to TRBD2 (6 bases). The V end lost 8 bases, the J end lost 4 bases, and 19 bases lay between the germline ends. This CDR3 spans 15 amino acids. Germline CDR1 reads SGDLS; CDR2 reads YYNGEE. In DNA, the CDR3 is TGTGCCAGTGGACCTGATGGGACTCTATACAATGAGCAGTTCTTC. Translated: CASGPDGTLYNEQFF.

The chain recombines TRBV4-3 with TRBJ1-2; no firm D call. V lost 0 bases to trimming and J lost 4 bases, with 12 bases between them. The germline CDR1 and CDR2 sequences are LGHNA and YSLEER. The CDR3 extends over 15 amino acids. CDR3 amino acids: CASSQDPQVPYGYTF. The CDR3 DNA follows: TGCGCCAGCAGCCAAGATCCTCAGGTCCCCTATGGCTACACCTTC.

The CDR3 DNA is TGTGCCACTTCGGGAGGGCCCTCCTATAATTCACCCCTCCACTTT. This encodes CATSGGPSYNSPLHF. The chain has TRBV6-5 and TRBJ1-6; D ambiguous. This CDR3 comprises 15 residues. Germline V gene sequence: CDR1 MNHEY, CDR2 SVGAGI. V dropped 10 bases and J dropped 0 bases, with 13 bases sitting between them.

The chain couples TRBV30 to TRBJ1-6; 8 bases map to TRBD1. Looked up from germline, CDR1 is GTSNPN and CDR2 is SVGIG (reference sequence). CDR3 length: 14 amino acids. V was pared by 3 bases and J by 8 bases, with 6 bases of the junction left unmatched. In nucleotides, the CDR3 is TGTGCCTGGAGCAGGACAGGGCCATATTCACCCCTCCACTTT. Translation gives CAWSRTGPYSPLHF.

The chain employs TRBV30 and TRBJ2-5, with TRBD2 matching 7 bases. The CDR3 consists of 16 residues. Trimming cost V 0 bases and J 6 bases; bases outside gene matches: 13. CDR1 is GTSNPN and CDR2 is SVGIG in the germline V gene (reference sequence). The CDR3 DNA sequence: TGTGCCTGGAGTGTACAGGTTGAAGACGGGAGGAAGACCCAGTACTTC. Translating gives CAWSVQVEDGRKTQYF.

The chain employs TRBV11-3 and TRBJ2-1; D perhaps matches TRBD1 (5 bases). V lost 2 bases to trimming and J lost 0 bases, with 8 bases between them. Germline V CDR1 and CDR2: SGHNT, YENEEA. The CDR3 length is 15 residues. As DNA, the CDR3 is TGTGCCAGCAGCTTAAGCCAGGGCTCCTACAATGAGCAGTTCTTC. This translates into CASSLSQGSYNEQFF.